This TCR beta chain was documented in a study of vaccination effects on CD4 cells after COVID-19. Using immunoSEQ multiplex PCR, the repertoire was profiled, and TCRdb retains in-frame clones only, with some absent. The profile covers tens of thousands of clones, with 65% to 80% appearing a single time and under 3% taken by the ten largest. The study, taken as a whole, reports: The study found marked clonal contraction of infection- and vaccine-induced clones late after vaccination.

Antigen-specific CD4+ T cells were expanded with viral peptide pools in the ViraFEST assay before sequencing. The culture ran for about 10 days, and then CD4+ T cells were isolated. All vaccine recipients tested negative for nucleocapsid antibodies and had never contracted SARS-CoV-2 infection. Note on this clone: Its antigen is currently unknown.

The CDR3 has 15 residues. V was cut by 3 bases and J by 7 bases, with 16 bases left in between. From germline, CDR1 is SGHTS and CDR2 YDEGEE. The rearrangement joins TRBV5-8 to TRBJ1-4; maybe TRBD1 (6 bases). Sequenced material: CD4+ T cells from PBMCs cultured with HCoV-NL63 spike peptides, taken before COVID-19 vaccination. The sequence was obtained from a human donor who received a COVID-19 vaccine. CDR3 in DNA: TGTGCCAGCAGCTCTGGGGGGGGCTCGGGTGAAAAACTGTTTTTT. It specifies CASSSGGGSGEKLFF.